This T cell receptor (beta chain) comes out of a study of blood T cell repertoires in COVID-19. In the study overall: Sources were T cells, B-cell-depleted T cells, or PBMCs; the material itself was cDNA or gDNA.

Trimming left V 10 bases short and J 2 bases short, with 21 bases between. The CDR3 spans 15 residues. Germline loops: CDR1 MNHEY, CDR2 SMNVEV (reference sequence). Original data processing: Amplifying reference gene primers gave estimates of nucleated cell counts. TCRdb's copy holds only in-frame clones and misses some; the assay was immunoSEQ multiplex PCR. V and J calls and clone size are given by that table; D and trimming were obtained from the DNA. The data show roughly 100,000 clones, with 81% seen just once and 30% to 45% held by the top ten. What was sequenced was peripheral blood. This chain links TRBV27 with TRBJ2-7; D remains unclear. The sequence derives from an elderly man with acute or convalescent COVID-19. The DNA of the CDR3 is TGTGCCACTAAAACCTCCCCGATCCGAGCCTACGAGCAGTACTTC. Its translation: CATKTSPIRAYEQYF.